The 31 T cell receptor beta chains below were found in one sample sequenced in a study of T cell changes during pregnancy in multiple sclerosis. Clones were read by immunoSEQ multiplex PCR, and TCRdb kept only the in-frame ones, dropping some. The repertoire consists of about 70,000 clones, with around 90% occurring once and the leading ten covering 2.3%. Source: peripheral blood, taken in the first trimester of pregnancy. The receptors come from a female donor with multiple sclerosis, enrolled in a pregnancy study.

V usage is TRBV9 and J usage is TRBJ2-1; TRBD2 agrees at 8 bases. Germline CDR1 is SGDLS and CDR2 is YYNGEE. V gave up 0 bases and J gave up 7 bases; unmatched junction bases: 6. This CDR3 contains 15 residues. CDR3 region: CASSVVAGGNNEQFF. DNA of the CDR3: TGTGCCAGCAGCGTAGTTGCGGGAGGAAATAATGAGCAGTTCTTC.

The gene calls are TRBV6-6 and TRBJ2-1, with TRBD1 matching over 7 bases. Germline values: CDR1 MNHNY, CDR2 SVGAGI (reference sequence). The CDR3 is made up of 12 amino acids. V was clipped by 6 bases and J by 14 bases; unmatched bases: 10. CDR3 DNA sequence: TGTGCCAGCAGCTCTATCAAGGGGGCAGAGTTCTTC. This sequence encodes CASSSIKGAEFF.

This chain connects TRBV2 to TRBJ2-7; 10 nucleotides align to TRBD1. The germline gives CDR1 SNHLY, CDR2 FYNNEI. This CDR3 spans 15 amino acids. V was clipped by 6 bases and J by 4 bases; unmatched bases: 9. The CDR3 DNA follows: TGTGCCAGCAGACGGACAGGGGGATTAAATTACGAGCAGTACTTC. Residues: CASRRTGGLNYEQYF.

The chain has TRBV7-9 and TRBJ1-5; a weak D match, TRBD1 (5 bases). The CDR3 covers 15 residues. Germline lookup yields CDR1 SEHNR and CDR2 FQNEAQ (reference sequence). Trimming stripped 4 bases from V and 0 bases from J, with 10 bases between. The CDR3 region is CASSWGGDSNQPQHF. The CDR3 DNA reads as TGTGCCAGCAGCTGGGGAGGGGATAGCAATCAGCCCCAGCATTTT. Drawing the rest from reference TRBV7-9 and TRBJ1-5, the complete variable domain is DTGVSQNPRHKITKRGQNVTFRCDPISEHNRLYWYRQTLGQGPEFLTYFQNEAQLEKSRLLSDRFSAERPKGSFSTLEIQRTEQGDSAMYLCASSWGGDSNQPQHFGDGTRLSIL.

The chain links TRBV6-6 to TRBJ1-1; TRBD1 matches at 11 bases. The germline V gene has CDR1 MNHNY and CDR2 SVGAGI (reference sequence). This CDR3 is built from 15 residues. V shed 0 bases, J shed 4 bases, and the junction held 1 base outside the gene matches. CDR3 sequence reads: CASSYSGTGGTEAFF. As DNA, the CDR3 is TGTGCCAGCAGTTACTCAGGGACAGGGGGCACTGAAGCTTTCTTT.

The genes are TRBV29-1 and TRBJ2-7, with D perhaps TRBD1 (6 bases). The germline V and J ends were trimmed by 6 bases and 3 bases, with 12 bases remaining between them. This CDR3 has 12 residues. The germline V gene encodes CDR1 SQVTM and CDR2 ANQGSEA. CDR3 sequence: CSVGRDNYEQYF. The DNA of the CDR3 is TGCAGCGTCGGCCGGGACAACTACGAGCAGTACTTC.

The V and J genes are TRBV30 and TRBJ1-2; D is uncertain. Trimming cost V 3 bases and J 1 base, with 9 bases left between them. Germline V gene data show CDR1 as GTSNPN and CDR2 as SVGIG (reference sequence). The CDR3 has 13 residues. Here the CDR3 reads CAWRAVVNYGYTF. DNA for the CDR3: TGTGCCTGGAGAGCCGTGGTTAACTATGGCTACACCTTC.

This chain links TRBV6-5 with TRBJ1-1, with 7 bases that match TRBD1. The V gene's germline CDR1 is MNHEY and CDR2 SVGAGI. V trimming: 5 bases; J trimming: 2 bases; junction bases outside the gene matches: 5. The CDR3 runs to 14 residues. Here the CDR3 reads CASSRTGANTEAFF. The CDR3 nucleotides are TGTGCCAGCAGTCGGACAGGTGCAAACACTGAAGCTTTCTTT.

This clone occurred once. This sequence joins TRBV5-1 and TRBJ1-2, with D unclear. This CDR3 comprises 14 residues. Germline V gene data show CDR1 as SGHRS and CDR2 as YFSETQ. V lost 0 bases, J lost 4 bases, and 10 bases lay in between. The CDR3 sequence is CASSLETATYGYTF. In nucleotides, the CDR3 is TGCGCCAGCAGCTTGGAAACAGCCACCTATGGCTACACCTTC.

As DNA, the CDR3 is TGTGCCAGCAGTGAATCCGGTGACTATGGCTACACCTTC. It translates to CASSESGDYGYTF. The genes are TRBV2 and TRBJ1-2; D is unresolved. Germline CDR1 SNHLY, CDR2 FYNNEI. V lost 2 bases and J lost 3, with 7 bases in between. The CDR3 covers 13 residues.

The V and J genes are TRBV29-1 and TRBJ2-1; 9 bases map to TRBD1. The length of the CDR3 is 13 residues. Germline V gene lookup returns CDR1 SQVTM and CDR2 ANQGSEA. The junction had 3 bases not matched to a gene; V was cut back by 3 bases and J by 6 bases. This CDR3 reads CSVDGTGSNEQFF. For the CDR3, the DNA is TGCAGCGTTGATGGGACAGGGAGCAATGAGCAGTTCTTC.

V and J are TRBV11-2 and TRBJ1-5; 8 bases map to TRBD1. The V segment lost 3 bases and the J segment 6 bases; nucleotides outside the gene matches: 4. This CDR3 has 14 amino acids. CDR1 is SGHAT and CDR2 is FQNNGV in the germline V gene. CDR3 loop: CASSLDRAGQPQHF. The DNA of the CDR3 is TGTGCCAGCAGCTTGGACAGGGCCGGTCAGCCCCAGCATTTT.

The chain combines TRBV2 with TRBJ2-7; 12 bases are a match to TRBD1. Germline V gives CDR1 SNHLY, CDR2 FYNNEI. The CDR3 has 16 amino acids. V was pared by 7 bases and J by 0 bases, with 7 bases of the junction left unmatched. The CDR3 sequence: CASIPGQGALSYEQYF. The CDR3 region has the DNA TGTGCCAGCATTCCGGGACAGGGGGCTCTCTCCTACGAGCAGTACTTC.

The chain uses TRBV28 and TRBJ2-3, with TRBD2 matching over 11 bases. The CDR3 runs to 15 residues. CDR1 and CDR2 (germline): MDHEN, SYDVKM. V was pared by 4 bases and J by 3 bases, with 3 bases of the junction left unmatched. CDR3 DNA sequence: TGTGCCAGCAGTTCACGACTAGCGGGGACAGATACGCAGTATTTT. This gives the protein CASSSRLAGTDTQYF.

This clone has just a few counts. This chain uses TRBV19 with TRBJ1-5; 7 nucleotides match TRBD1. Germline CDR1 LNHDA, CDR2 SQIVND (reference sequence). This CDR3 is built from 14 residues. V lost 6 bases to trimming and J lost 7 bases; unmatched junction nucleotides: 9. The CDR3, as DNA: TGTGCCAGTAGACTATACAGGGGCACCCAGCCCCAGCATTTT. This codes for CASRLYRGTQPQHF.

This clone was seen a few times. The gene calls are TRBV29-1 and TRBJ1-1, with D unclear. Germline V gene lookup returns CDR1 SQVTM and CDR2 ANQGSEA. The CDR3 loop spans 12 amino acids. V was trimmed by 3 bases and J by 6 bases, leaving 11 bases between them. The DNA for the CDR3 is TGCAGCGTTGAGGATGGGAGGTCTGAAGCTTTCTTT. This gives the protein CSVEDGRSEAFF.

Here the CDR3 DNA reads TGCGCCAGCAGCCAGGACAGTCAGGGCGAGCAGTACTTC. This codes for CASSQDSQGEQYF. This sequence joins TRBV5-1 and TRBJ2-7; perhaps TRBD1 as D (6 bases). Trimming stripped 4 bases from V and 6 bases from J, with 14 bases between. The CDR3 is 13 amino acids. CDR1 and CDR2 (germline): SGHRS, YFSETQ. Full variable domain (missing parts from reference TRBV5-1 and TRBJ2-7): KAGVTQTPRYLIKTRGQQVTLSCSPISGHRSVSWYQQTPGQGLQFLFEYFSETQRNKGNFPGRFSGRQFSNSRSEMNVSTLELGDSALYLCASSQDSQGEQYFGPGTRLTVT.

This chain links TRBV2 with TRBJ1-1; 7 bases fit TRBD1. CDR3 length: 14 amino acids. V was clipped by 3 bases and J by 4 bases; unmatched bases: 5. CDR1 SNHLY and CDR2 FYNNEI come from the germline V gene. CDR3 in DNA: TGTGCCAGCAGTGACAGACAGGGTGGCACTGAAGCTTTCTTT. This gives the protein CASSDRQGGTEAFF.

V and J are TRBV5-6 and TRBJ1-2, with a tentative D call TRBD1 (6 bases). The CDR3 spans 15 residues. CDR1 is SGHDT, CDR2 YYEEEE, per germline. Trimming took 9 bases from V and 5 from J, leaving 23 bases between them. CDR3 coding DNA: TGTGCCACCTCGCTTAGAACAGGGTCTGGGTATGGCTACACCTTC. Encoded protein: CATSLRTGSGYGYTF. The full variable domain, with the rest looked up from reference TRBV5-6 and TRBJ1-2, is DAGVTQSPTHLIKTRGQQVTLRCSPKSGHDTVSWYQQALGQGPQFIFQYYEEEERQRGNFPDRFSGHQFPNYSSELNVNALLLGDSALYLCATSLRTGSGYGYTFGSGTRLTVV.

The V and J genes are TRBV6-5 and TRBJ2-5; possibly TRBD2 for D (7 bases). Trimming removed 4 bases from V and 5 bases from J, with 14 bases in between. Germline values: CDR1 MNHEY, CDR2 SVGAGI. CDR3 length: 14 amino acids. DNA for the CDR3: TGTGCCAGCAGTTCTCCGGGGGGCGGCGAGACCCAGTACTTC. Its protein product is CASSSPGGGETQYF.

The chain carries TRBV9 and TRBJ2-7, with a possible D match to TRBD1 (5 bases). V was shortened by 0 bases and J by 5 bases, with 9 bases between the two germline ends. Per the germline V gene, CDR1 is SGDLS and CDR2 is YYNGEE. The CDR3 consists of 13 residues. CDR3 nucleotides: TGTGCCAGCAGCGTAGGCCAGGGCCACGAGCAGTACTTC. Protein product: CASSVGQGHEQYF.

This sequence joins TRBV29-1 and TRBJ1-1, with D tentatively TRBD1 (6 bases). The germline V gene encodes CDR1 SQVTM and CDR2 ANQGSEA. This CDR3 region has 16 residues. V was cut by 3 bases and J by 1 base, with 18 bases left in between. DNA for the CDR3: TGCAGCGTTGACGCGGAGGTAGGGACACCGAACACTGAAGCTTTCTTT. Amino acid sequence: CSVDAEVGTPNTEAFF.

This clone was observed once. V gene TRBV13 combines with J gene TRBJ2-4; TRBD2 aligns across 8 bases. V shed 2 bases and J 3 bases; nucleotides not matched to a gene: 6. CDR3 length: 16 residues. Germline lookup yields CDR1 PRHDT and CDR2 FYEKMQ (reference sequence). In DNA form, the CDR3 reads TGTGCCAGCAGCTTAAATGGCGGGGGGCACAAAAACATTCAGTACTTC. Protein sequence: CASSLNGGGHKNIQYF.

This sequence joins TRBV15 and TRBJ1-1, with 7 nucleotides matching TRBD1. Germline loops: CDR1 LNHNV, CDR2 YYDKDF (reference sequence). The J segment lost 3 bases and the V segment lost 6 bases, leaving 7 bases of the junction unmatched. The CDR3 covers 14 residues. CDR3 protein: CATRPLQGDTEAFF. The CDR3, as DNA: TGTGCCACCAGGCCGTTGCAGGGGGACACTGAAGCTTTCTTT.

This sequence joins TRBV4-1 and TRBJ1-2; no reliable D call. Germline V CDR1 and CDR2: MGHRA, YSYEKL. This CDR3 contains 15 residues. Between the trimmed V and J ends, which lost 4 bases and 6 bases, there was a span of 18 bases. CDR3 bases: TGCGCCAGCAGCCGAGGTCTCGGGGTTTGGCATGGCTACACCTTC. Translation: CASSRGLGVWHGYTF.

This rearrangement joins TRBV19 to TRBJ2-3; D unresolved. CDR1 and CDR2 (germline): LNHDA, SQIVND (reference sequence). V shed 6 bases and J shed 0 bases, with 13 bases lying between them. CDR3 size: 15 residues. The CDR3 DNA sequence: TGTGCCAGTAGGGGCCGCCTCTCAAGCACAGATACGCAGTATTTT. Translated: CASRGRLSSTDTQYF.

The chain carries TRBV7-2 and TRBJ1-3; D possibly corresponds to TRBD1 (5 bases). V was shortened by 1 base and J by 2 bases, with 12 bases between the two germline ends. Per germline, CDR1 SGHTA and CDR2 FQGNSA. The CDR3 runs to 16 residues. CDR3 in amino acids: CASSLVGEPAGNTIYF. The CDR3 coding sequence is TGTGCCAGCAGCTTAGTAGGGGAACCGGCTGGAAACACCATATATTTT.

The chain employs TRBV13 and TRBJ2-4, with 10 bases aligning to TRBD2. The V gene end was trimmed by 4 bases and the J gene end by 6 bases; junction bases not matched to a gene: 6. This CDR3 region has 15 residues. Germline V CDR1 and CDR2: PRHDT, FYEKMQ (reference sequence). CDR3 residues: CASSSLAGAGNIQYF. In DNA, the CDR3 is TGTGCCAGCAGCTCCCTAGCGGGGGCGGGAAACATTCAGTACTTC.

The rearrangement uses TRBV7-2 and TRBJ2-5, with D possibly TRBD2 on 5 matching bases. The germline V gene has CDR1 SGHTA and CDR2 FQGNSA. Between the trimmed V and J ends, which lost 5 bases and 5 bases, there was a span of 15 bases. The length of the CDR3 is 14 residues. CDR3 bases: TGTGCCAGCAGCCCTCGGCGGGTTGGTGAGACCCAGTACTTC. It codes for CASSPRRVGETQYF.

V and J are TRBV7-9 and TRBJ1-3, with TRBD1 matching 7 bases. This CDR3 is built from 18 residues. After removal of 3 bases from V and 0 bases from J, the junction contained 11 bases not matched to a gene. From germline, CDR1 is SEHNR and CDR2 FQNEAQ (reference sequence). DNA for the CDR3: TGTGCCAGCAGCTTCTTCGGAGGGGGCGGAAACTCTGGAAACACCATATATTTT. Protein sequence: CASSFFGGGGNSGNTIYF.

CDR3 DNA: TGTGCCAGTAGTCCTAACAGGCTTCAGGACTATGGCTACACCTTC. This translates into CASSPNRLQDYGYTF. The V gene is TRBV19, the J gene TRBJ1-2, with a possible D match to TRBD1 (5 bases). This CDR3 comprises 15 residues. Germline CDR1 is LNHDA and CDR2 is SQIVND (reference sequence). V lost 5 bases and J 3 bases, leaving 16 bases between the germline ends.